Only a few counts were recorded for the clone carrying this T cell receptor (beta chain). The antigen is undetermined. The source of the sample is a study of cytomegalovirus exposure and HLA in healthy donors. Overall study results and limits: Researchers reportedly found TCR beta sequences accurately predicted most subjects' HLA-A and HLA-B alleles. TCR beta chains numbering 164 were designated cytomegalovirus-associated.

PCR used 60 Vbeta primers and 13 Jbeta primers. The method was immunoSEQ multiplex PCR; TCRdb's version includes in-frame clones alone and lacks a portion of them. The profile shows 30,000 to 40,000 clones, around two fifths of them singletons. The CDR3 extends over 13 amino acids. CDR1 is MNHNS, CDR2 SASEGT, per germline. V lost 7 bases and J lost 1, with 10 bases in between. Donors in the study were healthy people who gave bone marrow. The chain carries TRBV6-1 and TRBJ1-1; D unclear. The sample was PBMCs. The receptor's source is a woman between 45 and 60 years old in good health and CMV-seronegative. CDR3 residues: CASTLGANTEAFF. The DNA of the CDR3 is TGTGCCAGCACCCTGGGAGCGAACACTGAAGCTTTCTTT.